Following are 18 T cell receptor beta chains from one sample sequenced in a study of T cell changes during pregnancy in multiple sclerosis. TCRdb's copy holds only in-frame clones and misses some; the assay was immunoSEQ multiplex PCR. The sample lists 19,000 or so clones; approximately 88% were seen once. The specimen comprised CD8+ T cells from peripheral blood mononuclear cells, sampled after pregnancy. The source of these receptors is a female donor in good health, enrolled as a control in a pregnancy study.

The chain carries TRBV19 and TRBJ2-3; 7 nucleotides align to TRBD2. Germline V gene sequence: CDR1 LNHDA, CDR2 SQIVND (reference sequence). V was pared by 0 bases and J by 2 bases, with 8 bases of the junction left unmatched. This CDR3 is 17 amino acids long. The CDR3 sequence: CASSIDSGGVVTDTQYF. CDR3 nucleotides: TGTGCCAGTAGTATAGATTCGGGGGGAGTTGTCACAGATACGCAGTATTTT.

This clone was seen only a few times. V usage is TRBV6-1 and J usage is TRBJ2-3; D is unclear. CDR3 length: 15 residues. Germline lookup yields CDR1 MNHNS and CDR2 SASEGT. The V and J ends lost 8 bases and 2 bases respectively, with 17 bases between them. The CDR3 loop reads CASCLGGDHTDTQYF. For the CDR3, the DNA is TGTGCCAGCTGTCTTGGCGGAGACCACACAGATACGCAGTATTTT.

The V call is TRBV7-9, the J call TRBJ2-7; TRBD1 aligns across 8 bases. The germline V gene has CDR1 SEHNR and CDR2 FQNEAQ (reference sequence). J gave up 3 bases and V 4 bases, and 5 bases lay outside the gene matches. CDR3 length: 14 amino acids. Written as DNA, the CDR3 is TGTGCCAGCAGCTCGCCAGGGGGCTTCTACGAGCAGTACTTC. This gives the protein CASSSPGGFYEQYF.

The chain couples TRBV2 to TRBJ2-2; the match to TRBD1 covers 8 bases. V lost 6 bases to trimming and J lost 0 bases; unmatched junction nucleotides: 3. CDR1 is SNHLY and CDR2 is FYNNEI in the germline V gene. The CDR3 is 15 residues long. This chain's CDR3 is CASSAQGANTGELFF. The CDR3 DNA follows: TGTGCCAGCAGCGCACAGGGGGCGAACACCGGGGAGCTGTTTTTT.

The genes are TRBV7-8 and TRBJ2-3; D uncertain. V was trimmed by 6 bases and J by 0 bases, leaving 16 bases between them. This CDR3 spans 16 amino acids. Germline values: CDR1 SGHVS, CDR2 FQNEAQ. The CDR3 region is CASSNQRLLSTDTQYF. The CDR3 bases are TGTGCCAGCAGTAATCAGAGACTTTTAAGCACAGATACGCAGTATTTT. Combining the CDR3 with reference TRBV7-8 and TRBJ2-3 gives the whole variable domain GAGVSQSPRYKVAKRGQDVALRCDPISGHVSLFWYQQALGQGPEFLTYFQNEAQLDKSGLPSDRFFAERPEGSVSTLKIQRTQQEDSAVYLCASSNQRLLSTDTQYFGPGTRLTVL.

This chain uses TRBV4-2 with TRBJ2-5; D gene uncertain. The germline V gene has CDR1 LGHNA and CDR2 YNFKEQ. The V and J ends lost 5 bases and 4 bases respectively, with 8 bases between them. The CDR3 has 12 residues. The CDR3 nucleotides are TGTGCCAGCAGCTTTACGGGAGAGACCCAGTACTTC. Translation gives CASSFTGETQYF.

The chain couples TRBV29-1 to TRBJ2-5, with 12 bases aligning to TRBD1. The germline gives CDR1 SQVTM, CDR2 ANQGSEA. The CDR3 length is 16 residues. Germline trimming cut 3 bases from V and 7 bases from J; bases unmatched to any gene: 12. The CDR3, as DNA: TGCAGCGTTGAGAGATCCGGGACAGGGGGCGTATGGACCCAGTACTTC. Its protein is CSVERSGTGGVWTQYF.

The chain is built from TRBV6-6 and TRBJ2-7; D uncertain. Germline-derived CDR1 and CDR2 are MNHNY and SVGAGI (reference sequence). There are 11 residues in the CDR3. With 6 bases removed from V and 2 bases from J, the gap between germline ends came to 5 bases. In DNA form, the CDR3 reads TGTGCCAGCAGCCTAACCTACGAGCAGTACTTC. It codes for CASSLTYEQYF.

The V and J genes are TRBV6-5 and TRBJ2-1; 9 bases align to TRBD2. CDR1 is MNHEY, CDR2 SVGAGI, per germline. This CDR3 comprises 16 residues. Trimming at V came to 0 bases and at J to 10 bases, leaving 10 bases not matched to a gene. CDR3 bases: TGTGCCAGCAGTTACTCCGGCGGGGGGGCGACATACGAGCAGTTCTTC. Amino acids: CASSYSGGGATYEQFF.

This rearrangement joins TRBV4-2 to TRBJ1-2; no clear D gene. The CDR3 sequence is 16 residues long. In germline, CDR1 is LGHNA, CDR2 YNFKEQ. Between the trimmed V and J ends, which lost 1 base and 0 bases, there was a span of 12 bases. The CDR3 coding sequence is TGTGCCAGCAGCCAAGTTGGGGAGGGCGCTAACTATGGCTACACCTTC. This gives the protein CASSQVGEGANYGYTF.

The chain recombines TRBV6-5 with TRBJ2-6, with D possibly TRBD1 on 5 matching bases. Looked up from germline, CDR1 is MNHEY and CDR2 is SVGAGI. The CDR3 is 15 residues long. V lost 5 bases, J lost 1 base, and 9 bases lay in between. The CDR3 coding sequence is TGTGCCAGCAGTCAGGGAAGGTCTGGGGCCAACGTCCTGACTTTC. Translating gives CASSQGRSGANVLTF.

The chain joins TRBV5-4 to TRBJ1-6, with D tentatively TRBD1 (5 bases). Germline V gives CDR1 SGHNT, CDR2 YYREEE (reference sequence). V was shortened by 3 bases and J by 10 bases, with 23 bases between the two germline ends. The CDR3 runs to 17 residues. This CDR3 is CASSSAHPGLAGSPLHF. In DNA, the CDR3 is TGTGCCAGCAGCTCAGCACACCCGGGACTCGCGGGATCACCCCTCCACTTT.

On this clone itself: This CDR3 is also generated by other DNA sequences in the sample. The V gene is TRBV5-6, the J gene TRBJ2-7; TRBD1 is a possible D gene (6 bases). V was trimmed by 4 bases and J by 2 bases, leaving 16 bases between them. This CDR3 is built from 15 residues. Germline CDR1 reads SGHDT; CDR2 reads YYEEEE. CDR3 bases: TGTGCCAGCAGCCTGTTGACAGGCTCCGCCTACGAGCAGTACTTC. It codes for CASSLLTGSAYEQYF.

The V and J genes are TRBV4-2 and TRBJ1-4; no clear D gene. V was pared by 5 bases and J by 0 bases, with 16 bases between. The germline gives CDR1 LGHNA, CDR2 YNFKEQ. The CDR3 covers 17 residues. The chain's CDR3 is CASSGADGIATNEKLFF. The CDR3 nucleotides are TGTGCCAGCAGCGGAGCGGACGGTATTGCAACTAATGAAAAACTGTTTTTT.

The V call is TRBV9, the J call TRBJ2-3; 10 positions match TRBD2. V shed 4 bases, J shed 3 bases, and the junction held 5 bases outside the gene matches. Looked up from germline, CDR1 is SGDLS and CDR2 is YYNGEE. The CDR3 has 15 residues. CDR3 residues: CASSPTSGDTDTQYF. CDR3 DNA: TGTGCCAGCAGCCCCACTAGCGGGGATACAGATACGCAGTATTTT.

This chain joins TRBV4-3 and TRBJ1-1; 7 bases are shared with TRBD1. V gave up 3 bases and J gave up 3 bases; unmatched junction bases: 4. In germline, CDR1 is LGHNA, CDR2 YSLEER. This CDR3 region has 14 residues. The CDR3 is CASSHTGTDTEAFF. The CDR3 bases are TGCGCCAGCAGCCACACCGGGACAGACACTGAAGCTTTCTTT.

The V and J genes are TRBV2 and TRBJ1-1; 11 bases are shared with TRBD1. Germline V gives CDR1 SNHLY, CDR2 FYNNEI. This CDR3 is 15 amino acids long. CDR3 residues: CATSRGQGVNTEAFF. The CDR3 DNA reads TGTGCGACCTCCCGGGGACAGGGGGTGAACACTGAAGCTTTCTTT.

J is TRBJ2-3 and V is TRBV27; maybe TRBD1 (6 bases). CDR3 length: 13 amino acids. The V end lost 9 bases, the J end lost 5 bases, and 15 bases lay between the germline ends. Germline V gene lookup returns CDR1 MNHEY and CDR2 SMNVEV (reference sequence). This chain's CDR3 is CASERGHGDTQYF. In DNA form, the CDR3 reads TGTGCCAGTGAGAGGGGACATGGAGATACGCAGTATTTT.